Listed here are 23 T cell receptor beta chains from one sample, sequenced in a study of shared clonotypes between healthy human individuals. TCRdb's copy holds only in-frame clones and misses some; the assay was immunoSEQ multiplex PCR. The sample comprises around 2.1 million clones, just over 90% of which are singletons, and 1.5% to 2% rests with the top ten. CD45RO-negative cells were positively selected for CCR7, leaving out terminally differentiated effector memory CD45RA+ cells. What was sequenced was naive CD8+ T cells from PBMCs. The receptors stem from a man in his late teens or twenties in good health. Some clones in this sample may be carry-over from other donors' samples.

The V gene is TRBV29-1, the J gene TRBJ2-2, with unresolved D. Per germline, CDR1 SQVTM and CDR2 ANQGSEA. This CDR3 comprises 12 residues. V was shortened by 5 bases and J by 0 bases, with 4 bases between the two germline ends. The CDR3 loop reads CSVLTNTGELFF. Written as DNA, the CDR3 is TGCAGCGTTCTAACGAACACCGGGGAGCTGTTTTTT.

For the CDR3, the DNA is TGTGCCAGCAGGGGGGGGGACCGCGCCTACGAGCAGTACTTC. Translating gives CASRGGDRAYEQYF. V usage is TRBV25-1 and J usage is TRBJ2-7; TRBD2 agrees at 7 bases. This CDR3 comprises 14 residues. CDR1 is MGHDK, CDR2 SYGVNS, per germline. The J segment lost 2 bases and the V segment lost 6 bases, leaving 7 bases of the junction unmatched.

The chain joins TRBV28 to TRBJ2-1; tentatively, D is TRBD1 or TRBD2 (5 bases each). CDR1 MDHEN and CDR2 SYDVKM come from the germline V gene. The CDR3 has 17 amino acids. Trimming took 6 bases from V and 0 from J, leaving 18 bases between them. The CDR3 region has the DNA TGTGCCAGCAGCCACCGCGTCAGAGGGGACTCCTACAATGAGCAGTTCTTC. This gives the protein CASSHRVRGDSYNEQFF.

This chain links TRBV9 with TRBJ2-7, with D perhaps matching TRBD1 or TRBD2 (6 bases each). Germline V gene data show CDR1 as SGDLS and CDR2 as YYNGEE. Trimming removed 0 bases at V and 2 bases at J, with 12 bases between. CDR3 length: 15 residues. The CDR3 region has the DNA TGTGCCAGCAGCGTAGTAGCGGAGGGGGCCTACGAGCAGTACTTC. Its translation is CASSVVAEGAYEQYF.

The rearrangement joins TRBV29-1 to TRBJ1-1; 8 positions match TRBD1. The germline CDR1 and CDR2 sequences are SQVTM and ANQGSEA. After removal of 7 bases from V and 11 bases from J, the junction contained 6 bases not matched to a gene. The CDR3 is made up of 10 amino acids. CDR3: CSARQGTAFF. CDR3 coding DNA: TGCAGCGCCCGACAGGGGACGGCTTTCTTT.

A single count supports this clone. This chain joins TRBV13 and TRBJ2-2; D is unresolved. The germline CDR1 and CDR2 sequences are PRHDT and FYEKMQ (reference sequence). The CDR3 contains 15 residues. Trimming took 4 bases from V and 3 from J, leaving 12 bases between them. The CDR3 loop reads CASSSGSLDTGELFF. The CDR3 coding sequence is TGTGCCAGCAGCTCCGGGTCCCTCGACACCGGGGAGCTGTTTTTT. Drawing the rest from reference TRBV13 and TRBJ2-2, the complete variable domain is AAGVIQSPRHLIKEKRETATLKCYPIPRHDTVYWYQQGPGQDPQFLISFYEKMQSDKGSIPDRFSAQQFSDYHSELNMSSLELGDSALYFCASSSGSLDTGELFFGEGSRLTVL.

CDR3 sequence: CASSPLAGGVQETQYF. The CDR3 nucleotides read TGTGCCAGCAGCCCGTTAGCGGGAGGGGTCCAAGAGACCCAGTACTTC. The chain joins TRBV7-6 to TRBJ2-5; TRBD2 matches at 11 bases. CDR3 size: 16 residues. Germline V gives CDR1 SGHVS, CDR2 FNYEAQ. The V segment lost 5 bases and the J segment 1 base; nucleotides outside the gene matches: 6.

V is TRBV5-4 and J is TRBJ1-1, with 12 bases matching TRBD1. This CDR3 contains 17 residues. V was pared by 3 bases and J by 0 bases, with 6 bases of the junction left unmatched. CDR1 is SGHNT, CDR2 YYREEE, per germline (reference sequence). CDR3 bases: TGTGCCAGCAGCTCGCCGGGACAGGGGGCGATGAACACTGAAGCTTTCTTT. This codes for CASSSPGQGAMNTEAFF.

The chain is built from TRBV7-9 and TRBJ1-2; D is perhaps TRBD1 (6 bases). The CDR3 runs to 18 residues. CDR1 SEHNR and CDR2 FQNEAQ come from the germline V gene (reference sequence). The V and J ends lost 2 bases and 8 bases respectively, with 27 bases between them. The CDR3: CASSLSNRAGAIEGGYTF. The DNA for the CDR3 is TGTGCCAGCAGCTTAAGCAATCGGGCAGGGGCGATAGAGGGCGGCTACACCTTC. Supplemented by reference TRBV7-9 and TRBJ1-2, the full variable domain reads DTGVSQNPRHKITKRGQNVTFRCDPISEHNRLYWYRQTLGQGPEFLTYFQNEAQLEKSRLLSDRFSAERPKGSFSTLEIQRTEQGDSAMYLCASSLSNRAGAIEGGYTFGSGTRLTVV.

This chain joins TRBV7-8 and TRBJ2-4; D is unclear. Germline V gives CDR1 SGHVS, CDR2 FQNEAQ. The CDR3 loop spans 13 amino acids. V lost 5 bases to trimming and J lost 6 bases, with 11 bases between them. The CDR3 here is CASSPGRPNIQYF. Here the CDR3 DNA reads TGTGCCAGCAGCCCGGGCCGCCCAAACATTCAGTACTTC.

The gene calls are TRBV30 and TRBJ2-7; D perhaps matches TRBD1 (5 bases). Trimming stripped 0 bases from V and 2 bases from J, with 14 bases between. The length of the CDR3 is 15 residues. CDR1 is GTSNPN and CDR2 is SVGIG in the germline V gene (reference sequence). CDR3 sequence (DNA): TGTGCCTGGAGTGTGGGTTCAGGGAATACCTACGAGCAGTACTTC. This codes for CAWSVGSGNTYEQYF.

The genes are TRBV23-1 and TRBJ1-5; no definite D call. TRBV23-1 is assigned to the ORF class and has an uncertain function. CDR3 size: 15 residues. V was trimmed by 2 bases and J by 0 bases, leaving 8 bases between them. The DNA for the CDR3 is TGCGCCAGCAGTCAAAGGACGTATAGCAATCAGCCCCAGCATTTT. Residues: CASSQRTYSNQPQHF.

This rearrangement joins TRBV25-1 to TRBJ2-1, with D perhaps matching TRBD2 (5 bases). Germline V lookup: CDR1 MGHDK, CDR2 SYGVNS. The CDR3 is made up of 16 amino acids. The V end was cut by 1 base, the J end by 0 bases, with 10 bases between. For the CDR3, the DNA is TGTGCCAGCAGTGAATGGGAGTCCAGCTCCTACAATGAGCAGTTCTTC. Translated: CASSEWESSSYNEQFF.

V usage is TRBV7-4 and J usage is TRBJ1-5, with D uncertain. Germline V gives CDR1 SGHVT, CDR2 SQSDAQ. V lost 3 bases and J 3 bases, leaving 18 bases between the germline ends. The CDR3 length is 17 residues. The CDR3 here is CASSFGLVVDFNQPQHF. Written as DNA, the CDR3 is TGTGCCAGCAGCTTTGGGTTGGTGGTTGACTTCAATCAGCCCCAGCATTTT. Based on the CDR3 plus reference TRBV7-4 and TRBJ1-5, the full variable domain is GAGVSQSPRYKVAKRGRDVALRCDSISGHVTLYWYRQTLGQGSEVLTYSQSDAQRDKSGRPSGRFSAERPERSVSTLKIQRTEQGDSAVYLCASSFGLVVDFNQPQHFGDGTRLSIL.

The chain employs TRBV2 and TRBJ1-4; TRBD1 might be the D (5 bases). Trimming pared 2 bases from V and 8 bases from J, leaving 15 bases between. The CDR3 contains 15 residues. Germline V gene sequence: CDR1 SNHLY, CDR2 FYNNEI. CDR3 residues: CASSELGPPGEKLFF. CDR3 nucleotides: TGTGCCAGCAGTGAATTGGGACCCCCGGGCGAAAAACTGTTTTTT.

This clone came up once. The V and J genes are TRBV14 and TRBJ2-7, with TRBD1 matching 7 bases. In germline, CDR1 is SGHDN, CDR2 FVKESK. The CDR3 is 17 residues long. Trimming at V came to 1 base and at J to 0 bases, leaving 9 bases not matched to a gene. The CDR3 region has the DNA TGTGCCAGCAGCCAAGGGCGCGGACAGGCGTTCTCCTACGAGCAGTACTTC. Encoded protein: CASSQGRGQAFSYEQYF.

On this clone: The same CDR3 also results from other DNA sequences found in this sample. The chain couples TRBV19 to TRBJ2-7, with D perhaps matching TRBD1 (5 bases). Germline loops: CDR1 LNHDA, CDR2 SQIVND (reference sequence). The V end lost 3 bases, the J end lost 2 bases, and 11 bases lay between the germline ends. CDR3 length equals 14 residues. CDR3 loop: CASSMGTGAYEQYF. The CDR3 region has the DNA TGTGCCAGTAGTATGGGCACAGGAGCCTACGAGCAGTACTTC. The complete variable domain, with remaining parts taken from reference TRBV19 and TRBJ2-7, reads DGGITQSPKYLFRKEGQNVTLSCEQNLNHDAMYWYRQDPGQGLRLIYYSQIVNDFQKGDIAEGYSVSREKKESFPLTVTSAQKNPTAFYLCASSMGTGAYEQYFGPGTRLTVT.

The chain combines TRBV28 with TRBJ2-1; the match to TRBD2 covers 9 bases. This CDR3 spans 15 amino acids. Germline assignment: CDR1 MDHEN and CDR2 SYDVKM. The trim removed 2 bases at V and 14 bases at J, leaving 13 bases unmatched. The CDR3 nucleotides are TGTGCCAGCAGTTTAGGGACTAGCAGGGGGTTCACGAAGTTCTTC. Its protein product is CASSLGTSRGFTKFF.

Concerning this clone itself: Likely a read error: the CDR3 ends without its conserved phenylalanine or tryptophan. The rearrangement links TRBV29-1 to TRBJ1-2; possibly TRBD1 for D (5 bases). This CDR3 is built from 11 residues. The germline V gene has CDR1 SQVTM and CDR2 ANQGSEA. Deletions cut 4 bases from V and 5 bases from J, with 8 bases between. CDR3 region: CSVVTGYGYTL. CDR3 nucleotides: TGCAGCGTTGTTACAGGTTATGGCTACACCCTC.

The chain links TRBV5-6 to TRBJ2-7; D perhaps matches TRBD2 (6 bases). Trimming took off 0 bases at V and 1 base at J, with 8 bases between the two ends. CDR1 SGHDT and CDR2 YYEEEE come from the germline V gene. The CDR3 spans 14 residues. In nucleotides, the CDR3 is TGTGCCAGCAGCTTGGACGGGACTTCCTACGAGCAGTACTTC. Amino acids: CASSLDGTSYEQYF.

The rearrangement links TRBV7-8 to TRBJ2-3; 7 bases match TRBD1. Trimming cost V 5 bases and J 5 bases; bases outside gene matches: 7. Germline CDR1 SGHVS, CDR2 FQNEAQ. This CDR3 spans 14 amino acids. CDR3 protein: CASSNRQGEDTQYF. The CDR3 bases are TGTGCCAGCAGCAACCGACAGGGTGAAGATACGCAGTATTTT.

V usage is TRBV19 and J usage is TRBJ1-1; possible D gene TRBD1, 6 bases. Deletions cut 1 base from V and 1 base from J, with 10 bases between. This CDR3 is 15 amino acids long. The germline CDR1 and CDR2 sequences are LNHDA and SQIVND (reference sequence). The CDR3 DNA is TGTGCCAGTAGTATAGCCCCGGGGGCGAACACTGAAGCTTTCTTT. Protein: CASSIAPGANTEAFF.

V usage is TRBV29-1 and J usage is TRBJ2-5; D possibly corresponds to TRBD1 (6 bases). V dropped 3 bases and J dropped 2 bases, with 10 bases sitting between them. This CDR3 is 13 amino acids long. Germline CDR1 reads SQVTM; CDR2 reads ANQGSEA. CDR3 residues: CSVDRTAQETQYF. In DNA, the CDR3 is TGCAGCGTTGACAGGACAGCTCAAGAGACCCAGTACTTC.